These 2 T cell receptor beta chains share one sample of origin, sequenced in a study of blood T cells in healthy people across ages. Primed by a sample-barcoded 5' primer and a J-beta primer mix, a second PCR proceeded for 7 to 11 cycles. TCRdb processed the 5' RACE reads anew with MiXCR; each CDR3 protein has one entry. The sample carries some 860,000 distinct CDR3 sequences, about 61% recorded once. Specimen: blood. Receptors originate from a man between 35 and 55 years old in good health.

The chain carries TRBV5-6 and TRBJ1-5; D not certain. Germline loops: CDR1 SGHDT, CDR2 YYEEEE. The CDR3 runs 16 residues. The V gene lost 1 base and the J gene lost 2 bases, with 13 bases spanning the gap. Here the CDR3 DNA reads TGTGCCAGCAGCTTGATATCTGGGGTGGGCAATCAGCCCCAGCATTTT. Protein sequence: CASSLISGVGNQPQHF.

V is TRBV28 and J is TRBJ2-3, with TRBD1 identical over 8 bases. V dropped 6 bases and J dropped 2; count of bases not matched to a gene: 7. The CDR3 consists of 15 residues. Germline V lookup: CDR1 MDHEN, CDR2 SYDVKM. Here the CDR3 reads CASSNGQGNTDTQYF. The DNA of the CDR3 is TGTGCCAGCAGCAACGGACAGGGCAACACAGATACGCAGTATTTT.